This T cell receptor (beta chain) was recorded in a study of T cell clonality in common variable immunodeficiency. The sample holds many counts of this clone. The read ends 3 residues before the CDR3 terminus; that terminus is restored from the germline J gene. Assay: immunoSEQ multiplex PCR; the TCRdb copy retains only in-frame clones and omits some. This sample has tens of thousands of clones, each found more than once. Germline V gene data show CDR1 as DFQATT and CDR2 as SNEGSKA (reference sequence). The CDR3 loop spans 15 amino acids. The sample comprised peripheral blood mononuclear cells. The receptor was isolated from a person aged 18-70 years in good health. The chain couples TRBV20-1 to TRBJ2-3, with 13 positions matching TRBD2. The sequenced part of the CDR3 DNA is TGCAGCCGCCAGGGGGGACTAGCGGGGTCAGATACG. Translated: CSRQGGLAGSDT. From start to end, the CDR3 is CSRQGGLAGSDTQYF.